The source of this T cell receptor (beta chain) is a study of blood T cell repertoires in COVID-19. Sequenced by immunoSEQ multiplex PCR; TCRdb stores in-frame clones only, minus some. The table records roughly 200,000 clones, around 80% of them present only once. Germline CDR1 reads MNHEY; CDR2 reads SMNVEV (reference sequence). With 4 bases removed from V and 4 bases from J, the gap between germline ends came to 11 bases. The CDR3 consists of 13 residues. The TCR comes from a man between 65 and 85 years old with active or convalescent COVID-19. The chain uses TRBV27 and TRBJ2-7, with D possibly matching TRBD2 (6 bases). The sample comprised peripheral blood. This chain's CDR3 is CASSWREGYEQYF. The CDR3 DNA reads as TGTGCCAGCAGTTGGCGGGAAGGATACGAGCAGTACTTC.